These T cell receptor beta chains were read from a single sample in a study of blood T cell repertoires in COVID-19. The data were produced by immunoSEQ multiplex PCR, yet TCRdb's version contains in-frame clones alone and is incomplete. The sample has roughly 160,000 clones, roughly 84% seen once. The sample taken for sequencing was PBMCs or T cells enriched from blood (not recorded which). These receptors were taken from a woman aged 60-75 years who had recovered from COVID-19. Each CDR3 is given with its conserved first and last residue. Fields, in order: J gene, V gene, CDR3 protein.

J: TRBJ2-7; V: TRBV11-2; CDR3: CASSLNREQYF
J: TRBJ2-5; V: TRBV5-1; CDR3: CASSLGSGGSKETQYF
J: TRBJ1-4; V: TRBV15; CDR3: CATSRDLVGRASNEKLFF
J: TRBJ2-1; V: TRBV9; CDR3: CASSATGANNEQFF
J: TRBJ1-4; V: TRBV15; CDR3: CATSRAPFEKLFF
J: TRBJ2-1; V: TRBV29-1; CDR3: CSGAGGQARGYNEQFF
J: TRBJ1-1; V: TRBV27; CDR3: CATRSGRAANTEAFF
J: TRBJ2-7; V: TRBV19; CDR3: CASSIDPRQGAYEQYF
J: TRBJ2-7; V: TRBV6-5; CDR3: CATGDTSSYEQYF
J: TRBJ1-3; V: TRBV30; CDR3: CAWSDSGNTIYF
J: TRBJ2-7; V: TRBV2; CDR3: CASRPGPTSYEQYF
J: TRBJ2-7; V: TRBV4-1; CDR3: CASSQVGTSSYEQYF
J: TRBJ2-7; V: TRBV28; CDR3: CASSFQRGHYEQYF
J: TRBJ2-5; V: TRBV20-1; CDR3: CSASRQGMGQETQYF
J: TRBJ1-3; V: TRBV5-1; CDR3: CASSFGQGSPGNTIYF
J: TRBJ2-3; V: TRBV7-9; CDR3: CASSLALGTDTQYF
J: TRBJ2-7; V: TRBV27; CDR3: CASSLRGYREQYF
J: TRBJ2-7; V: TRBV29-1; CDR3: CSARQGSSEQYF
J: TRBJ2-6; V: TRBV7-9; CDR3: CASSLTPGQSSGANVLTF
J: TRBJ1-6; V: TRBV21-1; CDR3: CASSKPRQGLHSPLHF
J: TRBJ2-1; V: TRBV5-4; CDR3: CASGEGLAGLDPNNEQFF
J: TRBJ2-2; V: TRBV7-3; CDR3: CASSLSVGANTGELFF
J: TRBJ1-5; V: TRBV28; CDR3: CASSLLDSESNQPQHF
J: TRBJ2-1; V: TRBV15; CDR3: CATSRDRGSYNEQFF
J: TRBJ1-6; V: TRBV6-5; CDR3: CAAGQDYNSPLHF
J: TRBJ1-1; V: TRBV5-1; CDR3: CASSSNTNTEAFF
J: TRBJ2-2; V: TRBV11-3; CDR3: CASSLDRFGGPDTGELFF
J: TRBJ1-6; V: TRBV11-2; CDR3: CASSRDIDSPLHF
J: TRBJ1-1; V: TRBV11-3; CDR3: CASSFSRATEAFF
J: TRBJ2-3; V: TRBV29-1; CDR3: CSVGLSGPLDTQYF